A single T cell receptor beta chain is shown here with its context. What it binds is not known. Sample-barcoded 5' priming and a J-beta primer mix drove a second PCR of roughly 7 to 11 cycles. TCRdb passed the 5' RACE reads through MiXCR, listing each CDR3 protein once. The profile shows a few hundred thousand distinct CDR3 sequences, 25% to 30% of them singletons. With V trimmed by 5 bases and J by 7 bases, 11 bases remained unmatched. From germline, CDR1 is SGHTA and CDR2 FQGNSA. The CDR3 is 15 amino acids. This entry is derived from a study of blood T cells in healthy people across ages. General observations from the study: A strong correlation was found between TCR beta diversity and the percentage of naive T cells. As age increased, TCR beta diversity per million T cells fell in a roughly linear fashion.

Drawn from each donor were ten milliliters of peripheral blood. Sequenced input: blood. The TCR sequence derives from a woman aged 70-85 years in good health. This rearrangement joins TRBV7-2 to TRBJ2-1; 7 nucleotides line up with TRBD1. This CDR3 is CASSAFRQGSNEQFF. CDR3 DNA sequence: TGTGCCAGCAGCGCTTTTCGACAGGGCTCAAATGAGCAGTTCTTC.